The 6 T cell receptor beta chains reported below all come from one sample, sequenced in a study of blood T cell repertoires in COVID-19 (dated by TCRdb to about 2020). Libraries came from the immunoSEQ multiplex PCR assay. TCRdb limited this immuneACCESS table to in-frame rearrangements with V and J called. A share of clones is missing; checked studies link under half to unresolved V genes, and the rest is unexplained. Here the sample has about 400,000 clones; 70% to 90% occur a single time. The ten biggest clones cover under 2% of the sample. Material for sequencing was PBMCs or T cells enriched from blood (not recorded which). The receptor set was obtained from a woman under 30 with acute COVID-19.

The chain uses TRBV19 and TRBJ2-1, with TRBD2 identical over 7 bases. The J segment lost 4 bases and the V segment lost 4 bases, leaving 4 bases of the junction unmatched. The CDR3 runs to 14 residues. Per the germline V gene, CDR1 is LNHDA and CDR2 is SQIVND (reference sequence). CDR3 DNA sequence: TGTGCCAGTAGTAAGGGAGGGCTTTACAATGAGCAGTTCTTC. This gives the protein CASSKGGLYNEQFF.

The chain couples TRBV6-5 to TRBJ1-1; 8 nucleotides match TRBD1. The CDR3 spans 15 residues. V dropped 5 bases and J dropped 0; count of bases not matched to a gene: 5. The germline V gene has CDR1 MNHEY and CDR2 SVGAGI. The CDR3 here is CASSLRDRLNTEAFF. As DNA, the CDR3 is TGTGCCAGCAGTCTCCGGGACAGGTTGAACACTGAAGCTTTCTTT.

Points on this clone: Other DNA sequences within the sample encode an identical CDR3. This chain connects TRBV3-1 (or the pseudogene TRBV3-2) to TRBJ2-7; D is possibly TRBD2 (6 bases). The CDR3 length is 11 residues. CDR1 is LGHDT and CDR2 is YNNKEL in the germline V gene (reference sequence). V dropped 3 bases and J dropped 6 bases, with 6 bases sitting between them. For the CDR3, the DNA is TGTGCCAGCAGCCAGGGGGGCGAGCAGTACTTC. Translating gives CASSQGGEQYF.

The genes are TRBV6-5 and TRBJ2-7; maybe TRBD1 (6 bases). The V and J ends lost 3 bases and 4 bases respectively, with 16 bases between them. Per germline, CDR1 MNHEY and CDR2 SVGAGI. The CDR3 consists of 15 residues. CDR3 coding DNA: TGTGCCAGCAGTTATTCCGGGACAAGTGGGTACGAGCAGTACTTC. The encoded protein is CASSYSGTSGYEQYF.

The chain recombines TRBV19 with TRBJ2-2; TRBD2 matches at 8 bases. Per germline, CDR1 LNHDA and CDR2 SQIVND (reference sequence). V lost 3 bases and J lost 3; bases outside the gene matches: 6. This CDR3 contains 16 residues. The CDR3 DNA sequence: TGTGCCAGTAGTATCGGGCGGGGGGTTCACACCGGGGAGCTGTTTTTT. Protein: CASSIGRGVHTGELFF.

The chain couples TRBV25-1 to TRBJ1-2; TRBD1 agrees at 8 bases. There are 14 residues in the CDR3. V dropped 4 bases and J dropped 4; count of bases not matched to a gene: 5. Germline CDR1 MGHDK, CDR2 SYGVNS. The CDR3 here is CASSGQGSSYGYTF. As DNA, the CDR3 is TGTGCCAGCAGTGGACAGGGGTCCTCCTATGGCTACACCTTC.